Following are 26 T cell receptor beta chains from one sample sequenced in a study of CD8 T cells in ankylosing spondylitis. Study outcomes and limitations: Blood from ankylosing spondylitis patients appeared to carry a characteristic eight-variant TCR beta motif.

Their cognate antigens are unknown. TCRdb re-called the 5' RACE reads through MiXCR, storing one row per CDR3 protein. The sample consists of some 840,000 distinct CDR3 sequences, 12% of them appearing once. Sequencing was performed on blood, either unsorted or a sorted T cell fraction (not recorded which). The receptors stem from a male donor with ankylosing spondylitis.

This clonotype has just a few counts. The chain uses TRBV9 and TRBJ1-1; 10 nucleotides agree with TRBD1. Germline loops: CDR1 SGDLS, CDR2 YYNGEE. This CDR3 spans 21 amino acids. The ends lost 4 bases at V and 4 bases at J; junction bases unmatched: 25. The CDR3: CASSPWDRGVITFFLFTEAFF. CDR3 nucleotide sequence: TGTGCCAGCAGCCCTTGGGACAGGGGAGTTATAACCTTTTTCCTTTTCACTGAAGCTTTCTTT.

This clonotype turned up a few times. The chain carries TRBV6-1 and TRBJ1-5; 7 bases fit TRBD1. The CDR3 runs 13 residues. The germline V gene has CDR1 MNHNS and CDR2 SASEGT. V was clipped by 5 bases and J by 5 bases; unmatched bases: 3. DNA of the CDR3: TGTGCCAGCAGTAGGGGGCTGGATCAGCCCCAGCATTTT. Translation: CASSRGLDQPQHF.

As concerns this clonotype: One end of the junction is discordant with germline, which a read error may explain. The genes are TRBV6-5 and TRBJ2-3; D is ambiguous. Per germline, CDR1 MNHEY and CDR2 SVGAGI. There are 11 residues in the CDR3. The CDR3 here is CVSSYIDTQYF. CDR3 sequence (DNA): TGTGTCAGCAGTTACATAGATACGCAGTATTTT.

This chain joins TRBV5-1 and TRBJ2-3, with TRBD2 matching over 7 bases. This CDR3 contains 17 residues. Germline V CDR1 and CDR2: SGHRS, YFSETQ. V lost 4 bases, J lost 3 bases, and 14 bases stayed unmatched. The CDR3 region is CASSTMFIGGSTDTQYF. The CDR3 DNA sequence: TGCGCCAGCAGCACCATGTTTATCGGGGGGTCAACAGATACGCAGTATTTT.

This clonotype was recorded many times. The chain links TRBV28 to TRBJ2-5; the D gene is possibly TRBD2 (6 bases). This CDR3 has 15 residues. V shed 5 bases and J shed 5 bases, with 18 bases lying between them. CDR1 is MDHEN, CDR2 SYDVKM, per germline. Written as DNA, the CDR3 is TGTGCCAGCAGTCCACGCCGGAGGGTTCGGGAGACCCAGTACTTC. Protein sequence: CASSPRRRVRETQYF.

In DNA, the CDR3 is TGCAGTGCTAGAGATCTTCGGACAGGGAACTATGGCTACACCTTC. This sequence encodes CSARDLRTGNYGYTF. The gene calls are TRBV20-1 and TRBJ1-2; 8 bases agree with TRBD1. V shed 0 bases and J 2 bases; nucleotides not matched to a gene: 5. Looked up from germline, CDR1 is DFQATT and CDR2 is SNEGSKA (reference sequence). This CDR3 contains 15 residues.

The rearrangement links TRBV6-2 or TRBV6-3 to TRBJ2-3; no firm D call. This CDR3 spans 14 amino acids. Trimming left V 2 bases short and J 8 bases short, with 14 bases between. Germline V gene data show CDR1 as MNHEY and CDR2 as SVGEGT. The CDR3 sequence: CASSYRPSTGTQYF. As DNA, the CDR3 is TGTGCCAGCAGTTACCGGCCGTCTACCGGTACGCAGTATTTT.

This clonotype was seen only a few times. CDR3 sequence reads: CSPGGGRGNEQYF. The CDR3 nucleotides read TGCAGTCCCGGGGGGGGCAGAGGAAACGAGCAGTACTTC. The chain carries TRBV20-1 and TRBJ2-7, with TRBD2 matching 8 bases. The junction had 11 bases not matched to a gene; V was cut back by 8 bases and J by 5 bases. The CDR3 runs to 13 residues. Germline assignment: CDR1 DFQATT and CDR2 SNEGSKA (reference sequence).

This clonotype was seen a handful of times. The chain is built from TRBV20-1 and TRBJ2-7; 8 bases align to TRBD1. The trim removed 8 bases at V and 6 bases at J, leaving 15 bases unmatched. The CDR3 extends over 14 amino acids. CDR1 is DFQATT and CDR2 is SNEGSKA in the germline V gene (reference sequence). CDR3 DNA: TGCAGTACTAATCGACAGGGGAGAGGCCGCGAGCAGTACTTC. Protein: CSTNRQGRGREQYF.

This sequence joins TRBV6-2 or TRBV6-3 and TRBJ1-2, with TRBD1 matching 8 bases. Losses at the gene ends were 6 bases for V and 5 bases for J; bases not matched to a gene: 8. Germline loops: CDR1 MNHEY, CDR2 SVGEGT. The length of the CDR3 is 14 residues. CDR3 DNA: TGTGCCAGCAGAGCGACAGGGGCGGGATATGGCTACACCTTC. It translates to CASRATGAGYGYTF.

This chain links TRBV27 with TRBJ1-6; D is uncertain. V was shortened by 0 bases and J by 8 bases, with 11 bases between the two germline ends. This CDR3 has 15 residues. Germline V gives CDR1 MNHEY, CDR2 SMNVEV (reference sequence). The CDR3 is CASSLSGEEYSPLHF. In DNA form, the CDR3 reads TGTGCCAGCAGTTTATCGGGAGAAGAATATTCACCCCTCCACTTT.

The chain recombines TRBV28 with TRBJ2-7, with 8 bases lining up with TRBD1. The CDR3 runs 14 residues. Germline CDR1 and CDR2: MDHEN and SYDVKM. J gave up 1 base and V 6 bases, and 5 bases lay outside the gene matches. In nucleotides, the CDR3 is TGTGCCAGCAGAACAGGGGGATATTCCTACGAGCAGTACTTC. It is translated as CASRTGGYSYEQYF.

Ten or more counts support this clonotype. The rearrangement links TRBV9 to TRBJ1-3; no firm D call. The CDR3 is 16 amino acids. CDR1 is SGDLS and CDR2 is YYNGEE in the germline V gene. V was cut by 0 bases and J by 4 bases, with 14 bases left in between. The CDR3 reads CASSVASAASGNTIYF. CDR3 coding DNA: TGTGCCAGCAGCGTAGCATCGGCAGCATCGGGAAACACCATATATTTT.

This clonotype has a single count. As DNA, the CDR3 is TGCAGTGCCAAGGACAGACTTAATAGCAATCAGCCCCAGCATTTT. Translation: CSAKDRLNSNQPQHF. The chain combines TRBV20-1 with TRBJ1-5, with D perhaps matching TRBD1 (6 bases). The CDR3 consists of 15 residues. Looked up from germline, CDR1 is DFQATT and CDR2 is SNEGSKA (reference sequence). V lost 6 bases and J lost 0, with 15 bases in between.

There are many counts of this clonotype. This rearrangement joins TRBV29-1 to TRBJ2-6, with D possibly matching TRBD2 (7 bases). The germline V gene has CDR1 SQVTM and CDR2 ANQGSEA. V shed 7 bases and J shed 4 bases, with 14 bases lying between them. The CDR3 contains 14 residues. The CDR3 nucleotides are TGCAGCGCCATGCGGGGGACAGGGGCCAACGTCCTGACTTTC. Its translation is CSAMRGTGANVLTF.

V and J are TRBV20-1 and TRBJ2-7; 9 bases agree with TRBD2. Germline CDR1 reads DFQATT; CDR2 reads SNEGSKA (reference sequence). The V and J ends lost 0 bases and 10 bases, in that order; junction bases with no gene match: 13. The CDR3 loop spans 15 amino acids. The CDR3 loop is CSARDGGLAGPSQYF. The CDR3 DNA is TGCAGTGCTAGAGATGGGGGACTAGCAGGCCCATCTCAGTACTTC.

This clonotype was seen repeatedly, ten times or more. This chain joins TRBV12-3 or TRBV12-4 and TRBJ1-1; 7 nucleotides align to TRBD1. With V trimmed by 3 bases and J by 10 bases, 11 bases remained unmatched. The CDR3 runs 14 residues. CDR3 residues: CASSFPSEGAGAFF. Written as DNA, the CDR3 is TGTGCCAGCAGTTTCCCCTCTGAGGGGGCAGGAGCTTTCTTT.

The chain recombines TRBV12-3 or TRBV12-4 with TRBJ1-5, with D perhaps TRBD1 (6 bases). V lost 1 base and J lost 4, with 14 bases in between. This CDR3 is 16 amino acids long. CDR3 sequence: CASSLGWQGRNQPQHF. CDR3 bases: TGTGCCAGCAGTTTAGGTTGGCAGGGGAGGAATCAGCCCCAGCATTTT.

CDR3 sequence reads: CASSYGGTYQETQYF. Written as DNA, the CDR3 is TGTGCCAGCAGTTATGGCGGGACCTACCAAGAGACCCAGTACTTC. The genes are TRBV6-5 and TRBJ2-5, with D perhaps matching TRBD2 (6 bases). CDR3 length equals 15 residues. The germline V and J ends were trimmed by 3 bases and 0 bases, with 11 bases remaining between them. Germline assignment: CDR1 MNHEY and CDR2 SVGAGI.

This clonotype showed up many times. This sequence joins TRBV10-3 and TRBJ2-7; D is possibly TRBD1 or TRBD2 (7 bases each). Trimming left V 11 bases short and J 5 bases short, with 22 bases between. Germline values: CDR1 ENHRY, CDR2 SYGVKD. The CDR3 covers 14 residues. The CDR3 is CAAGKQGGGHEQYF. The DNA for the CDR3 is TGTGCCGCTGGCAAGCAGGGAGGGGGCCACGAGCAGTACTTC.

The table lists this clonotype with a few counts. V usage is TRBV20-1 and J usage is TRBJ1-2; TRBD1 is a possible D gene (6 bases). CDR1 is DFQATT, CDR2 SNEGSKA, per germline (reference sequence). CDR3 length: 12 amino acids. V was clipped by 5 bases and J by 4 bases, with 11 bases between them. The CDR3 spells CSAYTGSYGYTF. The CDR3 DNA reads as TGCAGTGCTTATACAGGGTCCTATGGCTACACCTTC.

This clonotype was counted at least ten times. The CDR3, as DNA: TGCAGCGTTAAAGGGACAGGGATCCAGCCCCAGCATTTT. It translates to CSVKGTGIQPQHF. The rearrangement joins TRBV29-1 to TRBJ1-5, with 9 bases matching TRBD1. Germline V CDR1 and CDR2: SQVTM, ANQGSEA. V shed 5 bases, J shed 7 bases, and the junction held 6 bases outside the gene matches. The CDR3 is made up of 13 amino acids.

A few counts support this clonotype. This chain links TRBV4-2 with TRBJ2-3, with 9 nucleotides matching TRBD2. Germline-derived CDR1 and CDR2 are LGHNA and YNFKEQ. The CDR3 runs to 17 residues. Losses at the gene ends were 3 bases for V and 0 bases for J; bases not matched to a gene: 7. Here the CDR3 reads CASSQASSGGSTDTQYF. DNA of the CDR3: TGTGCCAGCAGCCAGGCGTCCAGCGGGGGGAGCACAGATACGCAGTATTTT.

The CDR3: CASSQDLRQAYEQYF. In DNA, the CDR3 is TGTGCCAGCAGCCAAGATCTGAGACAAGCCTACGAGCAGTACTTC. This chain joins TRBV4-2 and TRBJ2-7; D not resolved. CDR1 and CDR2 from the germline V gene are LGHNA and YNFKEQ. The V end was cut by 0 bases, the J end by 2 bases, with 11 bases between. This CDR3 has 15 residues.

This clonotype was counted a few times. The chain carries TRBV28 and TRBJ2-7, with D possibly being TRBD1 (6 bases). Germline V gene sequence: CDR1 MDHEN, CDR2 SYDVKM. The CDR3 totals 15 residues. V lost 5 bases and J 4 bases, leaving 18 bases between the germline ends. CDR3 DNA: TGTGCCAGCAGTACTACAGGGAAAGCTGCGTACGAGCAGTACTTC. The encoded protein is CASSTTGKAAYEQYF.

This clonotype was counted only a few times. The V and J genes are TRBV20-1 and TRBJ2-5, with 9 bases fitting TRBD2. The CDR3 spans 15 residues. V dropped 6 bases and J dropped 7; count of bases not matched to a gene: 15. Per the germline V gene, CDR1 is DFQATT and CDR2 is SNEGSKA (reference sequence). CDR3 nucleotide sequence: TGCAGTGCCCCGAGAGGGAGCGGGGGGTATGGGACCCAGTACTTC. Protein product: CSAPRGSGGYGTQYF.